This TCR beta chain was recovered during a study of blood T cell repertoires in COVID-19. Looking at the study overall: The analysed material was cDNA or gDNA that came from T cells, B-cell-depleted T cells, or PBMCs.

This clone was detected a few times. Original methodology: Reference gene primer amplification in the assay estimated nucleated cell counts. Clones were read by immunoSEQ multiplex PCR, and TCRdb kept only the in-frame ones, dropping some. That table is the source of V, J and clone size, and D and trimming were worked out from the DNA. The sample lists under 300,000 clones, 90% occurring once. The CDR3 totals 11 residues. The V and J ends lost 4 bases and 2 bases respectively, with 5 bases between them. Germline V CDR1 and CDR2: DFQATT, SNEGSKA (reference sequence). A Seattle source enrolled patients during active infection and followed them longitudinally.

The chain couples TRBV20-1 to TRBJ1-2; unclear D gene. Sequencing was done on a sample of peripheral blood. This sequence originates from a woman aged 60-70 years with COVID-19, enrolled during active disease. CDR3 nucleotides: TGCAGTGCTACGGGGAACTATGGCTACACCTTC. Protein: CSATGNYGYTF.